What follows are 8 T cell receptor beta chains derived from one specimen sequenced in a study of blood T cell repertoires in COVID-19. Clones were read by immunoSEQ multiplex PCR, and TCRdb kept only the in-frame ones, dropping some. This table has some 210,000 clones, approximately 81% appearing once. Sequenced: PBMCs or T cells enriched from blood (not recorded which). These receptors originate from a woman in her forties or fifties with acute COVID-19.

The gene calls are TRBV3-1 (or the pseudogene TRBV3-2) and TRBJ2-3; 7 nucleotides agree with TRBD2. V shed 0 bases, J shed 1 base, and the junction held 4 bases outside the gene matches. This CDR3 spans 16 amino acids. Looked up from germline, CDR1 is LGHDT and CDR2 is YNNKEL (reference sequence). The CDR3 protein is CASSQEGGIGTDTQYF. The CDR3 bases are TGTGCCAGCAGCCAAGAGGGGGGGATTGGCACAGATACGCAGTATTTT.

V is TRBV13 and J is TRBJ2-5; 14 bases align to TRBD2. This CDR3 has 16 residues. The germline V gene encodes CDR1 PRHDT and CDR2 FYEKMQ (reference sequence). V gave up 4 bases and J gave up 5 bases; unmatched junction bases: 6. The CDR3 region is CASSSLTSGRAETQYF. Written as DNA, the CDR3 is TGTGCCAGCAGCTCCCTGACTAGCGGGAGGGCCGAGACCCAGTACTTC.

V is TRBV11-2 and J is TRBJ1-1; TRBD1 aligns across 10 bases. Germline trimming cut 6 bases from V and 5 bases from J; bases unmatched to any gene: 9. This CDR3 is built from 15 residues. Per germline, CDR1 SGHAT and CDR2 FQNNGV. CDR3 DNA: TGTGCCAGCAGTGGGGGGACAGGGGTGTTTACTGAAGCTTTCTTT. Amino acids: CASSGGTGVFTEAFF.

The CDR3 spells CASSLLQDYRIYEQYF. The CDR3 region has the DNA TGTGCCAGCAGCTTATTGCAGGATTACAGGATCTACGAGCAGTACTTC. This chain connects TRBV7-2 to TRBJ2-7, with a possible D match to TRBD1 (5 bases). The V gene's germline CDR1 is SGHTA and CDR2 FQGNSA. The CDR3 is 16 amino acids. V was shortened by 2 bases and J by 3 bases, with 17 bases between the two germline ends.

The chain couples TRBV5-1 to TRBJ1-2; 10 bases are a match to TRBD1. Germline V gene sequence: CDR1 SGHRS, CDR2 YFSETQ. The CDR3 contains 14 residues. The junction had 6 bases not matched to a gene; V was cut back by 4 bases and J by 6 bases. CDR3 sequence (DNA): TGCGCCAGCAGCCGCGGGGGGACAGGGGATGGCTACACCTTC. Its protein is CASSRGGTGDGYTF.

The V and J genes are TRBV4-3 and TRBJ2-3, with D possibly being TRBD1 (6 bases). V lost 0 bases and J 7 bases, leaving 8 bases between the germline ends. Germline V gives CDR1 LGHNA, CDR2 YSLEER. This CDR3 has 13 amino acids. In nucleotides, the CDR3 is TGCGCCAGCAGCCAAGAAGGGGGTCATACGCAGTATTTT. It codes for CASSQEGGHTQYF.

For the CDR3, the DNA is TGTGCCAGCAGCCAAGAAGTTGGCAGGCCGTTATCACCCCTCCACTTT. Translated: CASSQEVGRPLSPLHF. The V call is TRBV3-1 (or the pseudogene TRBV3-2), the J call TRBJ1-6; D uncertain. CDR1 is LGHDT, CDR2 YNNKEL, per germline (reference sequence). CDR3 length equals 16 residues. Trimming removed 0 bases at V and 10 bases at J, with 16 bases between.

J is TRBJ2-1 and V is TRBV5-1; maybe TRBD1 (6 bases). Trimming shortened V by 3 bases and J by 0 bases, and 16 bases separated the two germline ends. Germline CDR1 is SGHRS and CDR2 is YFSETQ. The CDR3 loop spans 17 amino acids. This CDR3 reads CASSSTNRVGSYNEQFF. The CDR3 DNA is TGCGCCAGCAGCTCAACCAACAGGGTCGGCTCCTACAATGAGCAGTTCTTC.